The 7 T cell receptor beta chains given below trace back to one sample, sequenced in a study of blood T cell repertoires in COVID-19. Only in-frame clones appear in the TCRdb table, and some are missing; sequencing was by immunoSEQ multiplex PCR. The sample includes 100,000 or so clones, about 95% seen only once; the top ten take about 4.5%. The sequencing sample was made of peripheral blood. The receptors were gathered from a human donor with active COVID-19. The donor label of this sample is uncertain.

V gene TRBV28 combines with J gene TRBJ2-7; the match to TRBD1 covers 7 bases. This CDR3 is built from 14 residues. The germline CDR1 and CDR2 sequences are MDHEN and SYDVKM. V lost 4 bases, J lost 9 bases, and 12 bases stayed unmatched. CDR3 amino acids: CASSSQDRNLGQYF. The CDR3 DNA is TGTGCCAGCAGTTCTCAGGACAGGAACCTAGGGCAGTACTTC.

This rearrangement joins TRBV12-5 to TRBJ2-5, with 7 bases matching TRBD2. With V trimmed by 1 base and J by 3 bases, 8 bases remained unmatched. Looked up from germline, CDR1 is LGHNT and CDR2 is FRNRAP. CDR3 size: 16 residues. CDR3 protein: CASGLAGGRYEETQYF. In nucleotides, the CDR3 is TGTGCTAGTGGTTTGGCGGGGGGTAGGTACGAAGAGACCCAGTACTTC.

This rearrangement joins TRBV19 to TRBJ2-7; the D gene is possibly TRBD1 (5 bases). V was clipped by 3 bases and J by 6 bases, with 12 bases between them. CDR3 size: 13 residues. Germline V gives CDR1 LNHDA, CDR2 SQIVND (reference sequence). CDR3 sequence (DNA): TGTGCCAGTAGTATGGGGCAGGACCTCGAGCAGTACTTC. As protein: CASSMGQDLEQYF.

CDR3 amino acids: CASSPGGTGIHEQYF. In DNA form, the CDR3 reads TGTGCCAGCAGCCCCGGGGGGACAGGGATCCACGAGCAGTACTTC. J is TRBJ2-7 and V is TRBV9, with 9 bases identical to TRBD1. V was pared by 4 bases and J by 5 bases, with 10 bases of the junction left unmatched. CDR1 SGDLS and CDR2 YYNGEE come from the germline V gene. This CDR3 is 15 amino acids long.

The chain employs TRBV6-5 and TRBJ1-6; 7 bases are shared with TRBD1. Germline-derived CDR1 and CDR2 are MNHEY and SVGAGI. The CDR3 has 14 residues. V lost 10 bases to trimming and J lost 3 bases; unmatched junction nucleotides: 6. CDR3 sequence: CATQGTVYNSPLHF. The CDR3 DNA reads TGTGCCACCCAAGGGACAGTCTATAATTCACCCCTCCACTTT.

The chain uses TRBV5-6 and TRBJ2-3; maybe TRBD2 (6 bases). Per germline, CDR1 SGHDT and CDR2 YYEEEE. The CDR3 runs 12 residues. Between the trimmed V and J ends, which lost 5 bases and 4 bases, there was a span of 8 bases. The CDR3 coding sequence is TGTGCCAGCAGAGGGACTTCAGATACGCAGTATTTT. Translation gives CASRGTSDTQYF.

CDR3 protein: CASSPNRGYNQPQHF. CDR3 bases: TGTGCCAGCTCACCTAACAGGGGTTACAATCAGCCCCAGCATTTT. The chain combines TRBV18 with TRBJ1-5, with 7 positions matching TRBD1. Germline CDR1 and CDR2: KGHSH and LQKENI. V lost 3 bases, J lost 3 bases, and 5 bases stayed unmatched. CDR3 length: 15 amino acids.